Listed below are T cell receptor beta chains from one sample, sequenced in a study of STAT3 mutations in large granular lymphocyte leukemia. Clones were sequenced by immunoSEQ multiplex PCR, and TCRdb holds only the in-frame ones, with some missing. The sample holds 35,000 to 50,000 clones, about 81% seen once. The sequenced sample was PBMCs. The receptors here all came from a human donor with T large granular lymphocyte leukemia. Some clones in this sample may be carry-over from other donors' samples. Each CDR3 is given with its conserved first and last residue. D genes are given only for firm matches. Clone size is given for some rows only: seen once, a few or many times, or a class if the clone is expanded.

>TRBJ1-2|.|TRBV19|.
CASSLGVTSYGYTF
TGTGCCAGTAGTCTGGGGGTGACCTCCTATGGCTACACCTTC
>TRBJ2-7|few|TRBV6-5|.
CASSYGLPTYEQYF
TGTGCCAGCAGTTATGGCCTACCCACCTACGAGCAGTACTTC
>TRBJ1-2|once|TRBV19|TRBD1
CASSWDRGNYGYTF
TGTGCCAGTAGTTGGGACAGGGGAAACTATGGCTACACCTTC
>TRBJ2-3|.|TRBV7-9|.
CASSLTDTQYF
TGTGCCAGCAGCTTGACAGATACGCAGTATTTT
>TRBJ1-1|few|TRBV10-3|TRBD1
CAISVDRGRLDTEAFF
TGTGCCATCAGTGTGGACAGGGGGCGCTTGGACACTGAAGCTTTCTTT
>TRBJ2-1|few|TRBV9|.
CASSVDPDPGAEQFF
TGTGCCAGCAGCGTAGATCCAGATCCGGGTGCTGAGCAGTTCTTC
>TRBJ2-7|.|TRBV28|.
CASSFGDTSYEQYF
TGTGCCAGCAGTTTTGGGGACACCTCCTACGAGCAGTACTTC
>TRBJ1-4|.|TRBV4-3|.
CASSSYHATNEKLFF
TGCGCCAGCAGCTCTTACCATGCAACTAATGAAAAACTGTTTTTT
>TRBJ2-5|once|TRBV18|.
CASSPFAAGTQETQYF
TGTGCCAGCTCACCATTTGCGGCGGGGACGCAAGAGACCCAGTACTTC
>TRBJ1-6|.|TRBV7-9|.
CASSLGGPVYNSPLHF
TGTGCCAGCAGCTTAGGAGGTCCGGTGTATAATTCACCCCTCCACTTT
>TRBJ1-1|.|TRBV7-8|.
CASSLMVRGNTEAFF
TGTGCCAGCAGCTTAATGGTCAGGGGGAACACTGAAGCTTTCTTT
>TRBJ2-2|once|TRBV5-6|.
CASIFQAEPTGELFF
TGTGCCAGCATCTTTCAGGCAGAGCCCACCGGGGAGCTGTTTTTT
>TRBJ1-2|.|TRBV4-3|.
CASSHGRDLGYTF
TGCGCCAGCAGCCATGGAAGGGATTTAGGCTACACCTTC
>TRBJ2-5|.|TRBV2|TRBD2
CASNGLAGVSQETQYF
TGTGCCAGCAATGGACTAGCGGGGGTTTCACAAGAGACCCAGTACTTC
>TRBJ2-3|.|TRBV5-6|.
CASSSGLLGKDTQYF
TGTGCCAGCAGCTCGGGACTGCTAGGGAAAGATACGCAGTATTTT
>TRBJ1-5|once|TRBV2|.
CASSAPPDGNQPQHF
TGTGCCAGCAGCGCGCCCCCAGACGGAAATCAGCCCCAGCATTTT